The source of this TCR beta chain is a study of CD8 T cells in Susac syndrome. Controls were drawn from healthy donors and were matched for age and sex. This clonotype was observed once. Random-hexamer reverse transcription was applied to roughly 0.5 to 1 ug RNA. TCRdb re-derived calls from the immunoSEQ multiplex PCR reads in MiXCR, one entry per CDR3 protein. The table records some 120,000 distinct CDR3 sequences, 90% to 95% of them present only once. Sequencing was performed on CD4+ T cells from PBMCs. The TCR sequence derives from a human donor in good health.

The CDR3 DNA follows: TGCAGTGTCGAGTCCGGGACATCCGGTTATCGTGGCTACACCTTC. Its translation: CSVESGTSGYRGYTF. This chain uses TRBV20-1 with TRBJ1-2, with D possibly TRBD1 on 6 matching bases. Germline V CDR1 and CDR2: DFQATT, SNEGSKA (reference sequence). The CDR3 is 15 amino acids. V shed 7 bases and J shed 7 bases, with 25 bases lying between them.